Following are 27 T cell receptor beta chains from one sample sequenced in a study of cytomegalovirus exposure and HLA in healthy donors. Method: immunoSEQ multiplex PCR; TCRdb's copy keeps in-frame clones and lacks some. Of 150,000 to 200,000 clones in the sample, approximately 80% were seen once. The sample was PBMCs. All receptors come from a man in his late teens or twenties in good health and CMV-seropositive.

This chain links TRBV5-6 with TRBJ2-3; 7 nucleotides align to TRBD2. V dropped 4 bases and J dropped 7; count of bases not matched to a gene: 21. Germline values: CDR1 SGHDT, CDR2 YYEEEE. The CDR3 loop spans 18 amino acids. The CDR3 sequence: CASSTELRLAKADNTQYF. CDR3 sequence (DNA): TGTGCCAGCAGCACGGAACTAAGACTAGCTAAGGCCGATAATACGCAGTATTTT.

CDR3 region: CASSLTGLFNDEQYF. The CDR3, as DNA: TGTGCCAGCAGCTTAACGGGCCTTTTCAACGACGAGCAGTACTTC. V is TRBV7-3 and J is TRBJ2-7; D is uncertain. The CDR3 has 15 amino acids. The V and J ends lost 0 bases and 5 bases respectively, with 14 bases between them. The germline CDR1 and CDR2 sequences are SGHTA and FQGTGA.

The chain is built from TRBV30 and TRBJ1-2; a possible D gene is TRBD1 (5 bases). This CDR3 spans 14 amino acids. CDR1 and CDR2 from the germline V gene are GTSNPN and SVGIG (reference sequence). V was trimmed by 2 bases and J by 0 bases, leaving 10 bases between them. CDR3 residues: CAWSRQPTNYGYTF. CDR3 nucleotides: TGTGCCTGGAGTAGACAGCCTACTAACTATGGCTACACCTTC.

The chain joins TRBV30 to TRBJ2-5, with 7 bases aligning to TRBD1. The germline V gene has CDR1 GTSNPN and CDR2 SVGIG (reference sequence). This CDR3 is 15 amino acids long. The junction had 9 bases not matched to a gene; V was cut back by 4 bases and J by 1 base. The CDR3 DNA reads TGTGCCTGGAATAGTCTCTGGACAGGCCAAGAGACCCAGTACTTC. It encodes CAWNSLWTGQETQYF.

In DNA form, the CDR3 reads TGTGCCAGCATACCAATAGCGGGACCGCACACCGGGGAGCTGTTTTTT. Translating gives CASIPIAGPHTGELFF. The rearrangement uses TRBV16 and TRBJ2-2; 8 bases line up with TRBD2. CDR1 and CDR2 (germline): KGHSY, FQNENV. With V trimmed by 7 bases and J by 3 bases, 10 bases remained unmatched. CDR3 length: 16 residues.

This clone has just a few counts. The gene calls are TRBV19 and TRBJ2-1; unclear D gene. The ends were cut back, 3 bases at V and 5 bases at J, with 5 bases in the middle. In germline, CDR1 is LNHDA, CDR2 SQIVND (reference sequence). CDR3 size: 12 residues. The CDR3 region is CASSIYNNEQFF. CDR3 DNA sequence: TGTGCCAGTAGTATTTATAACAATGAGCAGTTCTTC. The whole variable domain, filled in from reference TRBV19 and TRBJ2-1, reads DGGITQSPKYLFRKEGQNVTLSCEQNLNHDAMYWYRQDPGQGLRLIYYSQIVNDFQKGDIAEGYSVSREKKESFPLTVTSAQKNPTAFYLCASSIYNNEQFFGPGTRLTVL.

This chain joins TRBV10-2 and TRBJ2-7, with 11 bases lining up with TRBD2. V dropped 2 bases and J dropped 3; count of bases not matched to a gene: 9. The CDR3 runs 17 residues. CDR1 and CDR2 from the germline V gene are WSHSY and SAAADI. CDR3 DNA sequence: TGCGCCAGCAGTGAGAGAGTAGCGGGAGGGCCAGGCTACGAGCAGTACTTC. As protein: CASSERVAGGPGYEQYF.

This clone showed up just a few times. The CDR3 here is CASSDGQFEQYF. CDR3 sequence (DNA): TGTGCCAGCAGCGACGGACAGTTCGAGCAGTACTTC. This chain uses TRBV9 with TRBJ2-7; weak D call: TRBD1 (6 bases). V was clipped by 3 bases and J by 6 bases, with 10 bases between them. Per the germline V gene, CDR1 is SGDLS and CDR2 is YYNGEE. This CDR3 spans 12 amino acids.

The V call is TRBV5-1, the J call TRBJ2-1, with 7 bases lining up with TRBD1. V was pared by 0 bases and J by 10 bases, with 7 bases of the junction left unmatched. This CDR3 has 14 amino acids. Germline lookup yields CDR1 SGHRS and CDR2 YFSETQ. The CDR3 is CASSLGQGVHEQFF. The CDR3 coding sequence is TGCGCCAGCAGCTTGGGACAGGGTGTCCACGAGCAGTTCTTC.

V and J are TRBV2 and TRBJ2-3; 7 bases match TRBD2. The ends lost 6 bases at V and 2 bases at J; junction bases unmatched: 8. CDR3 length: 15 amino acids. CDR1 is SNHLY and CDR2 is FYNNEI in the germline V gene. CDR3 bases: TGTGCCAGCAGCGAGGAGCGGGGATACACAGATACGCAGTATTTT. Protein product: CASSEERGYTDTQYF.

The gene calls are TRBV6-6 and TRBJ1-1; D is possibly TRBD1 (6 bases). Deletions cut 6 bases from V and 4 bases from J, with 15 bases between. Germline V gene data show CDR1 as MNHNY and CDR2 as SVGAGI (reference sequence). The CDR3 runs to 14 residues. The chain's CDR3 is CASSYQGGGTEAFF. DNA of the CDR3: TGTGCCAGCAGCTACCAGGGAGGGGGCACTGAAGCTTTCTTT.

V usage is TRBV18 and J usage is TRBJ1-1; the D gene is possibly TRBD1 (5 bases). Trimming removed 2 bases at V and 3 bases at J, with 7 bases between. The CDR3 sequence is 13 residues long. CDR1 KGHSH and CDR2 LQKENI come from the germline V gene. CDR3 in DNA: TGTGCCAGCTCACCAGTCAGGGACACTGAAGCTTTCTTT. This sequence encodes CASSPVRDTEAFF. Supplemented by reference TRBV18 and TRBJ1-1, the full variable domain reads NAGVMQNPRHLVRRRGQEARLRCSPMKGHSHVYWYRQLPEEGLKFMVYLQKENIIDESGMPKERFSAEFPKEGPSILRIQQVVRGDSAAYFCASSPVRDTEAFFGQGTRLTVV.

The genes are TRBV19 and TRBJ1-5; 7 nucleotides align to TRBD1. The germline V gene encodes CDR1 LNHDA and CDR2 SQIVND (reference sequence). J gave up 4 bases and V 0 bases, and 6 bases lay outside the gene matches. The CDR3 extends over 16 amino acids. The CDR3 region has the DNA TGTGCCAGTAGTATAGATCGACAGGGTTGGAATCAGCCCCAGCATTTT. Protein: CASSIDRQGWNQPQHF.

Written as DNA, the CDR3 is TGTGCCAGCAGCCAAGATGCTAGCGAGCCTTCCTACGAGCAGTACTTC. It codes for CASSQDASEPSYEQYF. J is TRBJ2-7 and V is TRBV4-2; possibly TRBD2 for D (6 bases). Germline lookup yields CDR1 LGHNA and CDR2 YNFKEQ. V was trimmed by 0 bases and J by 1 base, leaving 13 bases between them. This CDR3 spans 16 amino acids.

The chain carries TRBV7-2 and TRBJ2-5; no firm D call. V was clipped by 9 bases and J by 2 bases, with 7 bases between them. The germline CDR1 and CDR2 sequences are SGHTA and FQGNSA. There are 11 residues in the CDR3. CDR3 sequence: CASRQQETQYF. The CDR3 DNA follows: TGTGCCAGTCGTCAGCAAGAGACCCAGTACTTC.

DNA for the CDR3: TGTGCCAGCAGCTTAGGGTTCACGGGAGGGAGCTACAATGAGCAGTTCTTC. Translated, it gives CASSLGFTGGSYNEQFF. The J gene is TRBJ2-1, the V gene TRBV7-8, with 8 bases that match TRBD2. The ends lost 1 base at V and 3 bases at J; junction bases unmatched: 8. Per germline, CDR1 SGHVS and CDR2 FQNEAQ. The CDR3 runs to 17 residues.

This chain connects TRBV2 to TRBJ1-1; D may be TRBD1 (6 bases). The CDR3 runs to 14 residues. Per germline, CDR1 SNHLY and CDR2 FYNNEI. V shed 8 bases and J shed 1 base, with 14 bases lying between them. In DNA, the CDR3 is TGTGCCAGCCAAAATACACAGGGGAACACTGAAGCTTTCTTT. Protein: CASQNTQGNTEAFF.

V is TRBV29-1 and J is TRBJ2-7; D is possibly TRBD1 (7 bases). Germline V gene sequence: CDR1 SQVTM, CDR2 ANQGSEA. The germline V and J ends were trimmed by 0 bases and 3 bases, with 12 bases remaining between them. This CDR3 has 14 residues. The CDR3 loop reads CSVEDRQGGYEQYF. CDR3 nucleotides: TGCAGCGTTGAAGATCGCCAGGGGGGCTACGAGCAGTACTTC.

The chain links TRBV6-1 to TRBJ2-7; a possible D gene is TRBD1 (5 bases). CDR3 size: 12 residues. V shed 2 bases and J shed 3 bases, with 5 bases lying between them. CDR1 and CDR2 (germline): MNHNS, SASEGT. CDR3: CASSERGYEQYF. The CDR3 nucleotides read TGTGCCAGCAGTGAAAGGGGCTACGAGCAGTACTTC.

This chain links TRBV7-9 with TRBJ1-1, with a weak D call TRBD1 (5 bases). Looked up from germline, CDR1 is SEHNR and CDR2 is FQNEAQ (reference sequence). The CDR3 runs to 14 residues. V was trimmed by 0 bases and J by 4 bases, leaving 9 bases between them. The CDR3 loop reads CASSLAGVGTEAFF. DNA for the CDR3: TGTGCCAGCAGCTTAGCAGGGGTGGGCACTGAAGCTTTCTTT.

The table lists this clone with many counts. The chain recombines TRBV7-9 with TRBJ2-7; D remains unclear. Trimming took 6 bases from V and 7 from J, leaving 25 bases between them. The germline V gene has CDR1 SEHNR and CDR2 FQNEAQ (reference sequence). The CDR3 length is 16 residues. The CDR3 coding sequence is TGTGCCAGCAGACCGAAGACCAGGATAAACCCGTGGGAGCAGTACTTC. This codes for CASRPKTRINPWEQYF.

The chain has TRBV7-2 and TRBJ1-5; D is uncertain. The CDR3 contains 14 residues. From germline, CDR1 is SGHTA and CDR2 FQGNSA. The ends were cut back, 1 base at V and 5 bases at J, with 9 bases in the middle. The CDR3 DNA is TGTGCCAGCAGCTTAGACCGTCGCGATCAGCCCCAGCATTTT. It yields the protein CASSLDRRDQPQHF.

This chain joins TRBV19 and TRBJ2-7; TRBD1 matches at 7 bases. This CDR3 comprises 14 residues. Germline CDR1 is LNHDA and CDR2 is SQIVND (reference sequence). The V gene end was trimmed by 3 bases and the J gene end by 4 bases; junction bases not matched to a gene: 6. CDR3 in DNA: TGTGCCAGTAGTATTTCTGGGACAGTTTACGAGCAGTACTTC. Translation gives CASSISGTVYEQYF.

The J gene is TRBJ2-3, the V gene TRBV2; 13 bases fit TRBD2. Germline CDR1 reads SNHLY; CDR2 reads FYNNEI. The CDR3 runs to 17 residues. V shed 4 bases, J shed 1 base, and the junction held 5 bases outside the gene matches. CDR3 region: CASSGTSGGPRTDTQYF. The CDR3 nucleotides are TGTGCCAGCAGTGGGACTAGCGGGGGCCCCCGCACAGATACGCAGTATTTT.

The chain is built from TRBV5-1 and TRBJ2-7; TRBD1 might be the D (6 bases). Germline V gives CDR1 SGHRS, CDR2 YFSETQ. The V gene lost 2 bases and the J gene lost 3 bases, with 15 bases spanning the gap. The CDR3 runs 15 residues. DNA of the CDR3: TGCGCCAGCAGCTTAGGCCAGGGGCCCCTCTACGAGCAGTACTTC. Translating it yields CASSLGQGPLYEQYF.

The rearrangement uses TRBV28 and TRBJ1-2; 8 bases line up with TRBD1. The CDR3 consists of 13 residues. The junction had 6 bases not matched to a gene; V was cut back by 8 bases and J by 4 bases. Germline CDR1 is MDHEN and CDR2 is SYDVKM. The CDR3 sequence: CASQVDRGYGYTF. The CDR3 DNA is TGTGCCAGCCAGGTTGACAGGGGCTATGGCTACACCTTC.

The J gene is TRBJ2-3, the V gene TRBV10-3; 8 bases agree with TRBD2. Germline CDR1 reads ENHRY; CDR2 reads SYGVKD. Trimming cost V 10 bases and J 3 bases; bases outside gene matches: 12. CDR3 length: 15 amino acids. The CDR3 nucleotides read TGTGCCACTACTCAGGTGAGCGGGAGAACAGATACGCAGTATTTT. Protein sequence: CATTQVSGRTDTQYF.